This passage covers 28 T cell receptor beta chains from one sample sequenced in a study of identical twins. In TCRdb, the 5' RACE reads were re-called with MiXCR into one record per CDR3 protein. The data contain 200,000 to 250,000 distinct CDR3 sequences, around 8% of them singletons. The same sample was also studied in work on yellow fever vaccine responses in identical twins.

The sequenced material came from memory (CD45RO+) T cells sorted from blood. These receptors all come from a woman between 18 and 30 years old in good health.

The table lists this clonotype with many counts. This chain uses TRBV15 with TRBJ2-3; 7 nucleotides agree with TRBD2. The CDR3 runs 19 residues. Trimming cost V 5 bases and J 3 bases; bases outside gene matches: 20. Germline lookup yields CDR1 LNHNV and CDR2 YYDKDF (reference sequence). The CDR3 sequence is CATSPVGGDPFGWTDTQYF. CDR3 sequence (DNA): TGTGCCACCAGCCCGGTGGGGGGGGACCCTTTCGGATGGACAGATACGCAGTATTTT.

The table lists this clonotype with many counts. The chain employs TRBV20-1 and TRBJ2-5; TRBD2 might be the D (6 bases). Deletions cut 2 bases from V and 9 bases from J, with 10 bases between. The germline gives CDR1 DFQATT, CDR2 SNEGSKA (reference sequence). CDR3 length: 11 residues. CDR3 nucleotide sequence: TGCAGTGCTAGAATCGGGGAGGCCCAGTACTTC. This sequence encodes CSARIGEAQYF.

This clonotype was counted a few times. The V call is TRBV7-9, the J call TRBJ2-5, with D perhaps matching TRBD2 (5 bases). The CDR3 totals 14 residues. Germline CDR1 and CDR2: SEHNR and FQNEAQ (reference sequence). V lost 5 bases, J lost 5 bases, and 15 bases lay in between. CDR3 DNA: TGTGCCAGCAGCCCCGGTCGAGCGGCGGAGACCCAGTACTTC. This encodes CASSPGRAAETQYF.

Only a few counts were recorded for this clonotype. V is TRBV20-1 and J is TRBJ2-1; D is unclear. Germline V gene lookup returns CDR1 DFQATT and CDR2 SNEGSKA (reference sequence). Trimming pared 3 bases from V and 12 bases from J, leaving 15 bases between. The CDR3 runs to 12 residues. DNA of the CDR3: TGCAGTGCTAGGGGTGACGGTGGTGGGCAGTTCTTC. This sequence encodes CSARGDGGGQFF.

This chain links TRBV7-2 with TRBJ2-5, with a weak D call TRBD2 (6 bases). V dropped 5 bases and J dropped 5 bases, with 18 bases sitting between them. The germline gives CDR1 SGHTA, CDR2 FQGNSA. The CDR3 has 15 amino acids. CDR3 coding DNA: TGTGCCAGCAGCCACCTAGGAGGGCCAGGGGAGACCCAGTACTTC. Amino acids: CASSHLGGPGETQYF. Based on the CDR3 plus reference TRBV7-2 and TRBJ2-5, the full variable domain is GAGVSQSPSNKVTEKGKDVELRCDPISGHTALYWYRQSLGQGLEFLIYFQGNSAPDKSGLPSDRFSAERTGGSVSTLTIQRTQQEDSAVYLCASSHLGGPGETQYFGPGTRLLVL.

This clonotype was seen ten or more times. V gene TRBV29-1 combines with J gene TRBJ2-3; D possibly corresponds to TRBD1 (6 bases). Germline V lookup: CDR1 SQVTM, CDR2 ANQGSEA. V lost 4 bases and J lost 2, with 13 bases in between. CDR3 length: 14 amino acids. The CDR3 loop reads CSVVGKGHTDTQYF. The CDR3 bases are TGCAGCGTTGTGGGGAAGGGACACACAGATACGCAGTATTTT.

This clonotype turned up a few times. The V gene is TRBV11-2, the J gene TRBJ2-3; 9 positions match TRBD2. The CDR3 is made up of 18 amino acids. V lost 2 bases to trimming and J lost 0 bases; unmatched junction nucleotides: 9. Germline V lookup: CDR1 SGHAT, CDR2 FQNNGV. CDR3 in DNA: TGTGCCAGCAGCTTAAAGGCTAGCGGGGCATCGAGCACAGATACGCAGTATTTT. Its protein product is CASSLKASGASSTDTQYF.

This clonotype was observed a few times. This chain uses TRBV6-2 or TRBV6-3 with TRBJ2-1, with D possibly matching TRBD1 (6 bases). The V gene lost 6 bases and the J gene lost 6 bases, with 15 bases spanning the gap. The CDR3 loop spans 14 amino acids. The germline gives CDR1 MNHEY, CDR2 SVGEGT. CDR3 bases: TGTGCCAGCAGACCCGGGACACCGGGCAATGAGCAGTTCTTC. Amino acid sequence: CASRPGTPGNEQFF.

This clonotype was found many times. The gene calls are TRBV5-1 and TRBJ2-3, with D unclear. The CDR3 contains 14 residues. Trimming removed 0 bases from V and 2 bases from J, with 7 bases in between. Germline V gene sequence: CDR1 SGHRS, CDR2 YFSETQ. In DNA, the CDR3 is TGCGCCAGCAGCTTGGCTCGGATCACAGATACGCAGTATTTT. Its translation is CASSLARITDTQYF. The variable domain in full, completed from reference TRBV5-1 and TRBJ2-3, reads KAGVTQTPRYLIKTRGQQVTLSCSPISGHRSVSWYQQTPGQGLQFLFEYFSETQRNKGNFPGRFSGRQFSNSRSEMNVSTLELGDSALYLCASSLARITDTQYFGPGTRLTVL.

The genes are TRBV18 and TRBJ2-3; TRBD1 matches at 8 bases. V lost 2 bases, J lost 3 bases, and 4 bases stayed unmatched. Per the germline V gene, CDR1 is KGHSH and CDR2 is LQKENI. The CDR3 is 15 amino acids. CDR3 region: CASSPVGTGTDTQYF. The CDR3 DNA follows: TGTGCCAGCTCACCAGTCGGGACAGGAACAGATACGCAGTATTTT.

The table lists this clonotype with many counts. The chain couples TRBV5-1 to TRBJ2-6, with D hard to call. Germline lookup yields CDR1 SGHRS and CDR2 YFSETQ. Trimming left V 0 bases short and J 1 base short, with 5 bases between. The CDR3 loop spans 15 amino acids. This chain's CDR3 is CASSLEGSGANVLTF. CDR3 DNA sequence: TGCGCCAGCAGCTTGGAAGGATCTGGGGCCAACGTCCTGACTTTC.

This chain connects TRBV5-6 to TRBJ2-6; D gene unclear. Trimming took 4 bases from V and 0 from J, leaving 11 bases between them. The CDR3 covers 16 residues. Germline V gene sequence: CDR1 SGHDT, CDR2 YYEEEE. DNA for the CDR3: TGTGCCAGCAGCATACGACGTAACTCTGGGGCCAACGTCCTGACTTTC. Amino acids: CASSIRRNSGANVLTF. Together with reference TRBV5-6 and TRBJ2-6, the CDR3 gives the full variable domain: DAGVTQSPTHLIKTRGQQVTLRCSPKSGHDTVSWYQQALGQGPQFIFQYYEEEERQRGNFPDRFSGHQFPNYSSELNVNALLLGDSALYLCASSIRRNSGANVLTFGAGSRLTVL.

Many counts were recorded for this clonotype. The chain couples TRBV7-2 to TRBJ1-1, with D possibly matching TRBD1 (6 bases). This CDR3 is 11 amino acids long. CDR1 is SGHTA and CDR2 is FQGNSA in the germline V gene. Trimming pared 2 bases from V and 11 bases from J, leaving 9 bases between. DNA of the CDR3: TGTGCCAGCAGCTTAACCACAGGGGCTTTCTTT. It codes for CASSLTTGAFF.

This clonotype was seen a few times. The gene calls are TRBV3-1 and TRBJ1-2; the D is unclear. The CDR3 runs to 15 residues. Germline V gene data show CDR1 as LGHDT and CDR2 as YNNKEL (reference sequence). V was pared by 4 bases and J by 5 bases, with 17 bases between. CDR3 region: CASSPTKSSYYGYTF. The CDR3 nucleotides read TGTGCCAGCAGCCCCACCAAGTCGAGTTATTATGGCTACACCTTC.

This clonotype was counted a few times. The chain links TRBV28 to TRBJ2-2; a weak D match, TRBD2 (6 bases). The CDR3 covers 12 residues. Trimming left V 3 bases short and J 9 bases short, with 8 bases between. Germline CDR1 MDHEN, CDR2 SYDVKM. CDR3 sequence (DNA): TGTGCCAGCAGTTTGGAGGGTTGGGAGCTGTTTTTT. Translation: CASSLEGWELFF.

The V and J genes are TRBV6-2 or TRBV6-3 and TRBJ2-7; TRBD2 agrees at 7 bases. CDR3 size: 15 residues. With V trimmed by 0 bases and J by 6 bases, 8 bases remained unmatched. Germline V CDR1 and CDR2: MNHEY, SVGEGT. The CDR3 DNA reads TGTGCCAGCAGTTACTCGTGGGGGGGAGCGGCCGAGCAGTACTTC. Translating gives CASSYSWGGAAEQYF.

This clonotype was recorded many times. The rearrangement uses TRBV11-2 and TRBJ2-3, with D perhaps being TRBD1 or TRBD2 (6 bases each). Germline loops: CDR1 SGHAT, CDR2 FQNNGV. The CDR3 covers 15 residues. Trimming stripped 4 bases from V and 4 bases from J, with 15 bases between. CDR3 DNA sequence: TGTGCCAGCAGCTCTCCGCGGGACAAGTCAGATACGCAGTATTTT. Protein product: CASSSPRDKSDTQYF. Variable domain in full (rest from reference TRBV11-2 and TRBJ2-3): EAGVAQSPRYKIIEKRQSVAFWCNPISGHATLYWYQQILGQGPKLLIQFQNNGVVDDSQLPKDRFSAERLKGVDSTLKIQPAKLEDSAVYLCASSSPRDKSDTQYFGPGTRLTVL.

This clonotype occurred many times. Its ends do not fully match the called genes, so a read error is possible. The chain uses TRBV7-9 and TRBJ2-5, with a possible D match to TRBD1 (5 bases). The CDR3 runs to 11 residues. Per the germline V gene, CDR1 is SEHNR and CDR2 is FQNEAQ (reference sequence). Here the CDR3 reads CASSSTGGFRF. As DNA, the CDR3 is TGTGCCAGCAGCTCCACAGGCGGATTCCGCTTC.

This clonotype was counted many times. The V gene is TRBV7-2, the J gene TRBJ2-1, with D possibly matching TRBD2 (6 bases). V gave up 1 base and J gave up 8 bases, with 15 bases separating them. Germline V CDR1 and CDR2: SGHTA, FQGNSA. The CDR3 loop spans 15 amino acids. CDR3 sequence reads: CASSLDGRGGYEQFF. As DNA, the CDR3 is TGTGCCAGCAGCTTAGACGGGCGGGGAGGTTATGAGCAGTTCTTC.

This clonotype was found a few times. The CDR3 spells CAISIGVHQETQYF. The CDR3 DNA reads TGTGCCATCAGTATAGGGGTCCACCAAGAGACCCAGTACTTC. The rearrangement joins TRBV10-3 to TRBJ2-5; D might be TRBD1 (5 bases). V lost 5 bases and J 0 bases, leaving 10 bases between the germline ends. This CDR3 spans 14 amino acids. Germline CDR1 reads ENHRY; CDR2 reads SYGVKD.

The chain joins TRBV2 to TRBJ2-7; TRBD2 matches at 14 bases. Unmatched junction bases numbered 5, after V lost 7 bases and J lost 3 bases. The CDR3 sequence is 15 residues long. Germline-derived CDR1 and CDR2 are SNHLY and FYNNEI. The CDR3 DNA is TGTGCCAGCAAAAGACTAGCGGGAGGGCTCTACGAGCAGTACTTC. This sequence encodes CASKRLAGGLYEQYF.

The sample holds many counts of this clonotype. The chain couples TRBV11-2 to TRBJ2-7; D may be TRBD1 (6 bases). The CDR3 consists of 15 residues. V was clipped by 4 bases and J by 3 bases, with 16 bases between them. Germline V lookup: CDR1 SGHAT, CDR2 FQNNGV. CDR3 DNA: TGTGCCAGCAGCTATGCCCTAGGGACATACTACGAGCAGTACTTC. Encoded protein: CASSYALGTYYEQYF.

J is TRBJ2-3 and V is TRBV7-9; 10 bases are shared with TRBD2. Germline trimming cut 5 bases from V and 1 base from J; bases unmatched to any gene: 6. The CDR3 extends over 16 amino acids. CDR1 is SEHNR, CDR2 FQNEAQ, per germline (reference sequence). The CDR3 loop is CASSLKAGGGTDTQYF. CDR3 DNA sequence: TGTGCCAGCAGCCTGAAAGCGGGAGGGGGCACAGATACGCAGTATTTT.

As for this clonotype: A much larger clonotype is one base distant, so this may be a read error. This chain connects TRBV24-1 to TRBJ2-3; 7 positions match TRBD1. Germline V gives CDR1 KGHDR, CDR2 SFDVKD. The CDR3 is 15 amino acids. Germline trimming cut 4 bases from V and 3 bases from J; bases unmatched to any gene: 6. CDR3 coding DNA: TGTGCCACCAGTGACCGCAGGGACAGTACAGATACGCAGTATTTT. Its translation is CATSDRRDSTDTQYF.

This clonotype was counted at least ten times. The V and J genes are TRBV15 and TRBJ1-5; tentative D call: TRBD1 (5 bases). Per the germline V gene, CDR1 is LNHNV and CDR2 is YYDKDF (reference sequence). The CDR3 loop spans 16 amino acids. V gave up 5 bases and J gave up 6 bases, with 20 bases separating them. CDR3 in DNA: TGTGCCACCAGCGGCTACCTTACGAATACAGGTCAGCCCCAGCATTTT. This sequence encodes CATSGYLTNTGQPQHF.

A few counts support this clonotype. The genes are TRBV7-3 and TRBJ2-5; D unresolved. CDR1 and CDR2 from the germline V gene are SGHTA and FQGTGA. V was clipped by 3 bases and J by 2 bases, with 7 bases between them. This CDR3 has 13 residues. CDR3 sequence (DNA): TGTGCCAGCAGCTTTACCTTACAAGAGACCCAGTACTTC. This codes for CASSFTLQETQYF.

This clonotype was detected ten times or more. The chain has TRBV11-1 and TRBJ2-1; unclear D gene. Between the trimmed V and J ends, which lost 7 bases and 2 bases, there was a span of 15 bases. The V gene's germline CDR1 is SGHAT and CDR2 FQDESV (reference sequence). The CDR3 has 15 residues. Here the CDR3 reads CASTVRVEAYNEQFF. CDR3 coding DNA: TGTGCCAGCACCGTAAGGGTTGAGGCCTACAATGAGCAGTTCTTC.

This clonotype was picked up a small number of times. The rearrangement joins TRBV25-1 to TRBJ2-3, with TRBD1 matching over 11 bases. Trimming at V came to 6 bases and at J to 5 bases, leaving 4 bases not matched to a gene. Germline assignment: CDR1 MGHDK and CDR2 SYGVNS. The CDR3 covers 14 residues. CDR3 nucleotides: TGTGCCAGCAGCGGACAGGGGGCCGGAGATACGCAGTATTTT. Amino acid sequence: CASSGQGAGDTQYF.